This TCR beta chain was sequenced for a study of blood T cell repertoires in COVID-19. Study background: Samples of COVID-19 (acute and convalescent) were obtained from the United States, Italy and Spain. From T cells, B-cell-depleted T cells, or PBMCs came the material, which was cDNA or gDNA.

Germline V gene data show CDR1 as LNHDA and CDR2 as SQIVND (reference sequence). Trimming removed 6 bases at V and 1 base at J, with 8 bases between. This CDR3 spans 13 amino acids. Original data processing: The assay estimated nucleated cells by amplifying reference gene primers. The protocol was immunoSEQ multiplex PCR, while the TCRdb copy is restricted to in-frame clones and leaves out a portion. V, J and clone size reflect that table, while D and trimming were determined from the DNA. The sample carries about 90,000 clones, 85% recorded once. The sample was peripheral blood. The rearrangement links TRBV19 to TRBJ2-3; TRBD2 is a possible D gene (5 bases). This sequence was found in a man aged 45-65 years with acute or convalescent COVID-19. The CDR3 nucleotides read TGTGCCAGTAGAACCGGGGGCACAGATACGCAGTATTTT. It encodes CASRTGGTDTQYF.